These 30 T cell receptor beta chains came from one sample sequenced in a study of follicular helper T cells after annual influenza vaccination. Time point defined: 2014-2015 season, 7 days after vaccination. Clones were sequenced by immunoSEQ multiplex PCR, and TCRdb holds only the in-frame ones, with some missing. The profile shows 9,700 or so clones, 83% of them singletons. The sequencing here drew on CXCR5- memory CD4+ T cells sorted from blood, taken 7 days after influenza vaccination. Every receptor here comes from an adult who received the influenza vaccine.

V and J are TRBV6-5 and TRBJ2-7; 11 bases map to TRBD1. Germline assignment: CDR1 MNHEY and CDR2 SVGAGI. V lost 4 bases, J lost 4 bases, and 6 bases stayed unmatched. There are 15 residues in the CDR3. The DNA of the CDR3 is TGTGCCAGCAGTTTTTCTGGACAGGGGGCTTACGAGCAGTACTTC. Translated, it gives CASSFSGQGAYEQYF.

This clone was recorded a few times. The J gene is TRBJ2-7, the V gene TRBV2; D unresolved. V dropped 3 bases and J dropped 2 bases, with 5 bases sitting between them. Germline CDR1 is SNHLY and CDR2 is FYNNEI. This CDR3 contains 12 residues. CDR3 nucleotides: TGTGCCAGCAGTGATTCTCCCTACGAGCAGTACTTC. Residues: CASSDSPYEQYF.

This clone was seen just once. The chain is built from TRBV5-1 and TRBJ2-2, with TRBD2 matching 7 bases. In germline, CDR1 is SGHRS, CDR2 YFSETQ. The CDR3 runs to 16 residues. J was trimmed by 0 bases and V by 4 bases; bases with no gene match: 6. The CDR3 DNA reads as TGCGCCAGCAGCGAGCGGGGAAAAACGAACACCGGGGAGCTGTTTTTT. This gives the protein CASSERGKTNTGELFF.

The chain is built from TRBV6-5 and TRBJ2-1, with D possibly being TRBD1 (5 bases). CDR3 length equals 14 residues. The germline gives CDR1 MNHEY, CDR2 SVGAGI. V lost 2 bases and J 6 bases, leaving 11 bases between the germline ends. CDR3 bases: TGTGCCAGCAGTTACCGGAGACAGTCCAATGAGCAGTTCTTC. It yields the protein CASSYRRQSNEQFF.

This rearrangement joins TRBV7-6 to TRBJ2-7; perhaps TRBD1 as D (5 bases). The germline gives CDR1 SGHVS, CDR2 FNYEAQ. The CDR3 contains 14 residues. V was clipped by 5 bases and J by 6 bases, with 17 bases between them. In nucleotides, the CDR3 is TGTGCCAGCAGCCCTAGAAGGAGCAGGGCCGAGCAGTACTTC. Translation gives CASSPRRSRAEQYF. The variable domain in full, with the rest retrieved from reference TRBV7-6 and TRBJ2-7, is GAGVSQSPRYKVTKRGQDVALRCDPISGHVSLYWYRQALGQGPEFLTYFNYEAQQDKSGLPNDRFSAERPEGSISTLTIQRTEQRDSAMYRCASSPRRSRAEQYFGPGTRLTVT.

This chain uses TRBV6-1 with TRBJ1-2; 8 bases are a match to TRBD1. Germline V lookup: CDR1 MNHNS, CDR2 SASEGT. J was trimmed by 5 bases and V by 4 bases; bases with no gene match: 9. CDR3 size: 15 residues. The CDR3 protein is CASSVFQGAVYGYTF. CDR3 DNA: TGTGCCAGCAGTGTTTTTCAGGGGGCGGTGTATGGCTACACCTTC.

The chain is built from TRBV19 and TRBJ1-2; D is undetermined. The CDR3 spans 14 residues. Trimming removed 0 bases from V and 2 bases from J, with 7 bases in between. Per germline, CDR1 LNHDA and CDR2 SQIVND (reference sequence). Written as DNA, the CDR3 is TGTGCCAGTAGTATAGAAGCGGGGAACTATGGCTACACCTTC. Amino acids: CASSIEAGNYGYTF.

CDR3 bases: TGCGCCAGCAGCTTGGGGACTAGCGGGACTTCTAGCACAGATACGCAGTATTTT. Protein: CASSLGTSGTSSTDTQYF. The V and J genes are TRBV5-1 and TRBJ2-3; 12 nucleotides align to TRBD2. CDR3 size: 18 residues. V dropped 0 bases and J dropped 0; count of bases not matched to a gene: 5. Germline V CDR1 and CDR2: SGHRS, YFSETQ.

In DNA form, the CDR3 reads TGTGCCAGCAGTTTATTACTGAACACTGAAGCTTTCTTT. Its translation: CASSLLLNTEAFF. This chain connects TRBV27 to TRBJ1-1, with no clear D. V was trimmed by 1 base and J by 0 bases, leaving 3 bases between them. Looked up from germline, CDR1 is MNHEY and CDR2 is SMNVEV (reference sequence). The CDR3 has 13 residues.

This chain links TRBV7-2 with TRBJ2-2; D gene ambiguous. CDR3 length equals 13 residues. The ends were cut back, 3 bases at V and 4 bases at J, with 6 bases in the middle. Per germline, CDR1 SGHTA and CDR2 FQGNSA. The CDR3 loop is CASSLKVTGELFF. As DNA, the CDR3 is TGTGCCAGCAGCTTGAAAGTCACCGGGGAGCTGTTTTTT.

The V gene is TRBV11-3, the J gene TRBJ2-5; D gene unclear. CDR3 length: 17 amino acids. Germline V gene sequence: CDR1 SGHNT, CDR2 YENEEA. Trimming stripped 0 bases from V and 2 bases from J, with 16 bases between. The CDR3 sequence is CASSLEVSVRHQETQYF. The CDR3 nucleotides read TGTGCCAGCAGCTTAGAAGTCTCAGTGAGACATCAAGAGACCCAGTACTTC.

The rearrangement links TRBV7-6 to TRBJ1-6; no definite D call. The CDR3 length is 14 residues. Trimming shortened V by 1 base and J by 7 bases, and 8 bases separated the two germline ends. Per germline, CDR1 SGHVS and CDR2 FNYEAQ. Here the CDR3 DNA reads TGTGCCAGCAGCTTAGAGGCGGAGAATTCACCCCTCCACTTT. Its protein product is CASSLEAENSPLHF.

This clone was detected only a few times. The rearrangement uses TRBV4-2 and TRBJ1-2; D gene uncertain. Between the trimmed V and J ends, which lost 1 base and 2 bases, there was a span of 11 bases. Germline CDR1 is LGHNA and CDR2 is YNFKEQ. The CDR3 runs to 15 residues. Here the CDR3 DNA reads TGTGCCAGCAGCCAAGTGACGGCCCTAAACTATGGCTACACCTTC. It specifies CASSQVTALNYGYTF.

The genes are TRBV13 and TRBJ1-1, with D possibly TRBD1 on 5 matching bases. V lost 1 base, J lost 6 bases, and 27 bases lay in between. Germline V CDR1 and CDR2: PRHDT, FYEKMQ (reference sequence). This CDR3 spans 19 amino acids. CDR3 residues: CASSLALRTAQGLGAEAFF. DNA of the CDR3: TGTGCCAGCAGCTTAGCATTGCGGACGGCCCAAGGCTTAGGGGCTGAAGCTTTCTTT.

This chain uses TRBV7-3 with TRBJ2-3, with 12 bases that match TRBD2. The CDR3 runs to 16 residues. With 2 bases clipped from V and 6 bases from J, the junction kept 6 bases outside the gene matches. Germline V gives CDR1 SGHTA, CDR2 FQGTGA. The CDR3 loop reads CASSLGGLAGGDTQYF. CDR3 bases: TGTGCCAGCAGCTTAGGCGGCCTAGCGGGAGGGGATACGCAGTATTTT.

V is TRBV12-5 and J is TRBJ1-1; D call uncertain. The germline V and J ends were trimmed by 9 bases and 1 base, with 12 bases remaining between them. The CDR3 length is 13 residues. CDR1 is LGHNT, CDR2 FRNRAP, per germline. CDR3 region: CASAPAGNTEAFF. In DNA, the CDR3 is TGTGCTAGCGCCCCCGCAGGGAACACTGAAGCTTTCTTT.

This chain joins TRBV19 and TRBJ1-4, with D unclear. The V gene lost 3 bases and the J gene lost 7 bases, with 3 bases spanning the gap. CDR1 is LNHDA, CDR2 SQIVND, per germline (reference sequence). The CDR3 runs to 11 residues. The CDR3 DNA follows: TGTGCCAGTAGTATTGGTGAAAAACTGTTTTTT. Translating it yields CASSIGEKLFF.

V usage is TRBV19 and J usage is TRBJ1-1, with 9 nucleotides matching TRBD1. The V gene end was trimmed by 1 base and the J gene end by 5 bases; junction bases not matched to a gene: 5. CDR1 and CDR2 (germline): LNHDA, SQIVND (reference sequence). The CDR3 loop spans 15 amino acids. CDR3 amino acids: CASSIGDRVGTEAFF. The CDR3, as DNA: TGTGCCAGTAGTATAGGGGACAGGGTAGGGACTGAAGCTTTCTTT. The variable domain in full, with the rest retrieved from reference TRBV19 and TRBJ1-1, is DGGITQSPKYLFRKEGQNVTLSCEQNLNHDAMYWYRQDPGQGLRLIYYSQIVNDFQKGDIAEGYSVSREKKESFPLTVTSAQKNPTAFYLCASSIGDRVGTEAFFGQGTRLTVV.

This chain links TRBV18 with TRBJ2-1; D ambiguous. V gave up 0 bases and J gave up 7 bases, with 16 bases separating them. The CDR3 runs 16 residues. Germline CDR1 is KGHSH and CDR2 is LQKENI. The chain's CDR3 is CASSPPGFIRVNEQFF. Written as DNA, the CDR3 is TGTGCCAGCTCACCACCGGGCTTTATTAGGGTGAATGAGCAGTTCTTC.

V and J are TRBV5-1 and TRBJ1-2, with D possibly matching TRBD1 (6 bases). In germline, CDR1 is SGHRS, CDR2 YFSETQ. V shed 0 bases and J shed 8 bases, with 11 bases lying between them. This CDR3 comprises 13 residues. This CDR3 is CASSLVSGTGYTF. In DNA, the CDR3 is TGCGCCAGCAGCTTGGTCTCCGGGACAGGCTACACCTTC.

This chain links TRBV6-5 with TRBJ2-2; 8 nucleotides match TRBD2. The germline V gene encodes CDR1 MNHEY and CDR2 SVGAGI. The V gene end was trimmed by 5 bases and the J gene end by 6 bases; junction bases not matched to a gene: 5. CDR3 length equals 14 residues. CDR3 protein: CASSTGGPAGELFF. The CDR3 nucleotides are TGTGCCAGCAGTACGGGGGGGCCGGCCGGGGAGCTGTTTTTT.

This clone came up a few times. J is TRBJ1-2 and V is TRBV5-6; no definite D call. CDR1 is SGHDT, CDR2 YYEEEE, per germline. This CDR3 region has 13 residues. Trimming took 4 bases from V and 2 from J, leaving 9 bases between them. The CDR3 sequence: CASSLGLNYGYTF. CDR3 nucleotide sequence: TGTGCCAGCAGCCTCGGGTTGAACTATGGCTACACCTTC.

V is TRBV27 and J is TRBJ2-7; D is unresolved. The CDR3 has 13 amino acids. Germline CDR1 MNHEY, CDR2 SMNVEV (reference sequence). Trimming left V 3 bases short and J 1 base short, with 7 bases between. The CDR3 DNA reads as TGTGCCAGCAGTTTGAAGGTATCCTACGAGCAGTACTTC. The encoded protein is CASSLKVSYEQYF.

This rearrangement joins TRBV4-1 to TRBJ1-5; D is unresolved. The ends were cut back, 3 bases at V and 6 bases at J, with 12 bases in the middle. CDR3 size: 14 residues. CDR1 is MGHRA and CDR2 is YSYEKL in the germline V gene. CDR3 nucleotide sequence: TGCGCCAGCAGCCATTACGCGGCAGCTCAGCCCCAGCATTTT. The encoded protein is CASSHYAAAQPQHF.

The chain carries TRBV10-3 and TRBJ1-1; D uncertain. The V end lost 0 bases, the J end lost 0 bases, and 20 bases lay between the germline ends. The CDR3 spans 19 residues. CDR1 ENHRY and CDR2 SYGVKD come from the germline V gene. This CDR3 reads CAISESLGKLTAMNTEAFF. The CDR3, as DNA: TGTGCCATCAGTGAGTCGTTAGGGAAGCTAACTGCTATGAACACTGAAGCTTTCTTT.

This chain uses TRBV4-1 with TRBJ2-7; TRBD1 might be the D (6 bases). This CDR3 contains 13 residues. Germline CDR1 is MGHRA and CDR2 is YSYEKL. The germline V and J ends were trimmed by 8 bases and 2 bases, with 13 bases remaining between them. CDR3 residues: CASGRDTTYEQYF. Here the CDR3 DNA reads TGCGCCAGCGGCCGGGACACCACCTACGAGCAGTACTTC.

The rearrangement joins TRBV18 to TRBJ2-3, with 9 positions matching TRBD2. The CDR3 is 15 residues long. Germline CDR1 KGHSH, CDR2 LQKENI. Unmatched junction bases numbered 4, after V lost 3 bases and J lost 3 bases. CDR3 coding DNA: TGTGCCAGCTCACCTAGCGGGGGATGGACAGATACGCAGTATTTT. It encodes CASSPSGGWTDTQYF.

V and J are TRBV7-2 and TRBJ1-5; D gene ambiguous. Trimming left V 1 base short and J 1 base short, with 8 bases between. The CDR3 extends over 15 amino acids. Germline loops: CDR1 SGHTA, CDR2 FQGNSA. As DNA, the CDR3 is TGTGCCAGCAGCTTAGGGGGATGGAGCAATCAGCCCCAGCATTTT. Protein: CASSLGGWSNQPQHF.

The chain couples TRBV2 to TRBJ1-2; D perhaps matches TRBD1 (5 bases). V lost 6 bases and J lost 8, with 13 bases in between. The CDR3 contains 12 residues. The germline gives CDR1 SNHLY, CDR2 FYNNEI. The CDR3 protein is CASRVGTGGYTF. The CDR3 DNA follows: TGTGCCAGCAGAGTTGGGACGGGGGGCTACACCTTC.

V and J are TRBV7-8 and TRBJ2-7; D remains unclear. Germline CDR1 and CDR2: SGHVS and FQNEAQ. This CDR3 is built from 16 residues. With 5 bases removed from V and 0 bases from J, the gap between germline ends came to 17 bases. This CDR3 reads CASSPQTSMSSYEQYF. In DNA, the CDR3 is TGTGCCAGCAGCCCCCAGACCTCCATGAGCTCCTACGAGCAGTACTTC.